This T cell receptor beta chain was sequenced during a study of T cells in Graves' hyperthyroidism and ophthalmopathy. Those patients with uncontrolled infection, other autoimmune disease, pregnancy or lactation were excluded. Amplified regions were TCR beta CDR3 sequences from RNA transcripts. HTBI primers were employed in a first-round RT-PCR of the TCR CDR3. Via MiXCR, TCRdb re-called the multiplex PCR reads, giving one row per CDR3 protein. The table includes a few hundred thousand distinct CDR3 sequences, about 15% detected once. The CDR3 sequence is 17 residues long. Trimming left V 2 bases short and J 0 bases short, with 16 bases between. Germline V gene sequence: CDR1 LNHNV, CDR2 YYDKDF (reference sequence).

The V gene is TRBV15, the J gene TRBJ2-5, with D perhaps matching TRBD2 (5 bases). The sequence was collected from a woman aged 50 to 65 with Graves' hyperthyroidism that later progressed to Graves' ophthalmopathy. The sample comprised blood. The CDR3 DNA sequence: TGTGCCACCAGCAGACCGCATGGGGTAGCGAACCAAGAGACCCAGTACTTC. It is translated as CATSRPHGVANQETQYF. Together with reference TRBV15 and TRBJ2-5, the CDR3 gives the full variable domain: DAMVIQNPRYQVTQFGKPVTLSCSQTLNHNVMYWYQQKSSQAPKLLFHYYDKDFNNEADTPDNFQSRRPNTSFCFLDIRSPGLGDTAMYLCATSRPHGVANQETQYFGPGTRLLVL.